The T cell receptor (beta chain) described here comes from a study of cytomegalovirus exposure and HLA in healthy donors (dated by TCRdb to the late 2010s). Study-level background: An earlier analysis of a few hundred of the donors reported over 250 Gb of sequence data and 117 million unique TCR beta sequences obtained from roughly 180 million T cells. The number of typed donors differed by locus: about 620-630 for A, B, C, DRB1 and DQB1; approximately 520 for DQA1; 606 for DPA1; and about 470 for DPB1. The study aimed to test whether cataloging public T cell receptors could reveal signatures of past pathogen exposure. Alongside the repertoire data, information on donor age, sex, ethnicity and CMV serostatus was compiled. In the later analysis, no new phenotypic data were used to find candidate immune exposures; instead, reliance was placed on TCR beta sequences and their occurrence across donors. A later analysis re-analyzed previously published TCR beta repertoires from approximately 700 donors and added high-resolution HLA genotyping to study TCR occurrence patterns. An earlier analysis of 587 of the donors used high-throughput TCR beta sequencing to judge whether each TCR beta V gene segment behaved as functional or pseudogenic. Among a few hundred genotyped donors of the cohort, an average of approximately 250,000 unique TCR beta nucleotide sequences were sequenced per donor, 15% to 20% of them non-productive. High-throughput TCR immunosequencing, statistical association of individual TCRs with disease status, and machine learning were combined to predict cytomegalovirus infection status. About five DR-DQ haplotypes were treated as single units for association and clustering because of strong linkage in the cohort. An early release that covered about 600 HLA-typed donors contained approximately 290 gigabases of sequencing data and tens of millions of unique TCR sequences. Besides the first cohort of some 670 subjects, a separate validation cohort made up of 120 or so different subjects was used. HLA typing covered class I and class II loci at four-digit resolution. The genetic ancestry cluster associated with self-reported Caucasian donors included 65% to 90% of the approximately 410 genotyped donors. The study profiled the T cell repertoires of hundreds of subjects by immunosequencing and related them to cytomegalovirus serostatus. Genome-wide SNP genotypes for about 60% of the roughly 700 donors were used in a later genetic analysis, which treated that subset as a discovery cohort. All discovery cohort repertoires had been generated using a single sequencing platform.

The cohort consisted of 666 healthy bone marrow donors. Cohort members were all nominally healthy when sampled, although unrecorded immune exposures were likely present. The donor was CMV seronegative and belonged to the group of around 400 seronegative cohort members. A peripheral blood sample was provided by each donor, and peripheral blood mononuclear cells were used for TCR beta sequencing. Genomic DNA extraction from the blood cell samples was performed with the Qiagen DNeasy Blood Extraction Kit. Including cysteine and phenylalanine, the CDR3 has 14 amino acids. The sequence is cut down to CDR3 DNA, 42 bases in frame from base 1. CDR1 and CDR2, per the germline V gene (reference sequence), are SGHNT and YYREEE. Trimming at the junction amounts to 10 bases on V and 1 base on J, and the germline ends lie 14 bases apart. General conclusions and limits of the study: A few of the identified cytomegalovirus-associated TCR beta chains were confirmed in vitro to be specific for cytomegalovirus antigens. The cohort was sequenced for TCR beta chains only, and without alpha or paired-chain data the features that could be detected were limited. An earlier analysis of 587 of the donors showed that most TCR beta V segments appeared in productive rearrangements either about 87% or about 30% of the time, which broadly matched IMGT annotations. Cytomegalovirus status was reported to be diagnosed by the classifier with high specificity and sensitivity in both the original and validation cohorts. The study gave a list of 150 to 200 TCR beta chains associated with cytomegalovirus. A later analysis associated about 17,000 TCR beta sequences with specific HLA alleles at a false discovery rate of 0.05. According to a later analysis, TCR association rates differed among HLA loci, with DRB1 alleles showing the most associated TCRs and HLA-C alleles showing the fewest. A cluster of highly shared sequence variants was judged likely to be a technical artifact of the sequencing pipeline. Across donors, most TCR sequences were observed very rarely, whereas some public TCRs were present in many individuals. A later genetic analysis associated a missense DCLRE1C variant with V-gene and J-gene trimming of TCR beta chains, and an independent cohort replicated the association. Sequencing depth was assumed to be roughly uniform across donors in the presence/absence analyses, though that assumption may not hold. In a later analysis, most CMV-associated TCR beta chains were found to appear HLA-restricted, with HLA associations seemingly driven largely by CMV exposure. Because HLA typing was missing for some donors at each locus, association tests included only the typed subset. The only immune exposure information available for the cohort was CMV serostatus. Some IMGT-functional V segments, including TRBV6-2 and TRBV6-3, could not be told apart with the 87-base-pair reads, so those segments were excluded. Compared with equally common non-associated chains, HLA-associated TCR beta chains in a later analysis were more clonally expanded and had lower generation probabilities. A further reported finding was that TCR beta sequences accurately predicted the HLA-A and HLA-B alleles for most subjects in the first cohort. In a later analysis, several top co-occurrence clusters were reported to appear linked to parvovirus B19, influenza, CMV and Epstein-Barr virus. Because counts were too low, 15 to 20 rarely observed V segments, including chromosome 9 orphons, were excluded from the earlier analysis of a few hundred of the donors. It was suggested by the authors that the approach could potentially be generalized to other disease states and immunological phenotypes. Linkage disequilibrium might explain the correlated functional status among segregating V segments, but an unknown experimental factor could not be ruled out. A later genetic analysis reported fewer N-insertions in productive TCRs among donors in an Asian-associated ancestry cluster than the roughly 620-donor mean. Strong co-occurrence of HLA alleles, especially DR and DQ, made assigning TCR associations to individual alleles difficult.

Receptor amplification or capture employed the immunoSEQ multiplex PCR assay. For the multiplex PCR, a mixture combining 60 forward primers for TCR Vbeta segments and 13 reverse primers for TCR Jbeta segments was used. A multiplex PCR assay on genomic DNA amplified the CDR3 region of rearranged TCR beta genes. On the Illumina HiSeq System, the amplified TCR beta libraries were sequenced as 87-base-pair reads. As for the original processing: In a later analysis, tens of millions of unique TCR beta chains were counted across the 650 to 700 repertoires, and about 10 million of these chains were shared by at least two donors. Raw reads were error-corrected and collapsed into unique sequences by a nearest-neighbor algorithm in which closely related sequences were merged to remove PCR and sequencing errors. Alignment of CDR3 sequences to IMGT reference sequences was used to assign V, D and J gene segments. For a sequence to be retained, at least a six-nucleotide match to both a V gene segment and a J gene segment was required. A rearrangement was called productive if the CDR3 had no stop codons and remained in frame with V and J, and every other rearrangement was called non-productive. Following IMGT convention, CDR3 was defined as the stretch from the second conserved V-encoded cysteine to the conserved J-encoded phenylalanine. In an earlier analysis of 550 to 650 of the donors, sequences lacking an unambiguous match to a single V gene segment were excluded. In an earlier analysis of approximately 590 of the donors, V segments were called functional above 56.7% productive rearrangements and were called segregating when the between-donor standard deviation exceeded 5%. A statistical classification framework was developed to diagnose cytomegalovirus status using the catalog of TCR beta chain sequences. In a later analysis, V and J genes were assigned by comparing TCR nucleotide sequences against IMGT/GENE-DB human TR gene sequences. A later analysis assigned CDR3 sequences and most-parsimonious VDJ recombination scenarios with the TCRdist pipeline. In a later analysis, each TCR beta chain was defined by its CDR3 amino acid sequence together with its V-gene family, and reads lacking a unique V-gene family were excluded. As a way to deal with suspected cross-contamination and a sequencing artifact, a later analysis dropped 640 or so nucleotide sequences that were highly shared and had low generation probability. A later analysis calculated a clonal expansion index for each public chain from normalized within-repertoire ranks of inferred template counts. In a later analysis, generation probabilities were computed using a VDJ recombination model fitted to out-of-frame rearrangements, and the results were checked against IGoR. In a later analysis, TCR-TCR, TCR-HLA and TCR-CMV co-occurrence was scored with hypergeometric tests, and a repertoire-size bias correction was applied to TCR pairs. To estimate false discovery rates, a later analysis permuted the HLA or CMV assignments 20 times. In a later analysis, co-occurring TCRs were grouped using DBSCAN, and TCRdist sequence similarity was added for clustering within HLA-allele-positive subsets. Co-occurrence clustering excluded repertoires with fewer than 30,000 or more than 120,000 public chains, plus five with anomalous nucleotide sharing. Not all clones reach the TCRdb copy of this immuneACCESS table, which keeps in-frame sequences only. Checked studies attribute under half of the gap to unresolved V genes and leave the rest unexplained. V and J calls and clone size are copied from that table; D and trimming were computed from the DNA. A total of over 150,000 clones appear in this sample, about 83% of them only once. The ten largest clones take up about 4% of the sample.

Details on this clone: The antigen it binds to is not known. One base away there is no much larger clone; base qualities are not given.

This clonotype was sampled from a woman between 40 and 50 years old in good health and CMV-seronegative. This chain joins TRBV5-4 to TRBJ2-2; a weak D assignment points to TRBD1 (5 bases agree). Sequencing input: PBMCs. The CDR3 amino acid sequence is: CAGRQGLNTGELFF. The bases read TGTGCCGGGCGGCAGGGCTTGAACACCGGGGAGCTGTTTTTT.